Following are 15 T cell receptor beta chains from one sample sequenced in a study of Graves' ophthalmopathy and Graves' hyperthyroidism. Amplifying from RNA transcripts, the study obtained TCR beta CDR3 regions. Following a first-round RT-PCR that used HTBI primers, a second-round multiplex PCR was carried out. TCRdb ran MiXCR on the multiplex PCR reads and lists one entry per CDR3 protein. The data hold almost 750,000 distinct CDR3 sequences, with roughly two fifths observed a single time. Sequenced sample: peripheral blood. These receptors all come from an adult man with Graves' ophthalmopathy.

This clonotype was observed many times. This rearrangement joins TRBV29-1 to TRBJ1-2, with 8 bases matching TRBD1. With 3 bases clipped from V and 6 bases from J, the junction kept 3 bases outside the gene matches. Germline CDR1 is SQVTM and CDR2 is ANQGSEA. This CDR3 has 12 amino acids. The CDR3 nucleotides are TGCAGCGTTGAGCCAGGGGGCGATGGCTACACCTTC. Its translation is CSVEPGGDGYTF.

This clonotype was seen ten or more times. The chain is built from TRBV24-1 and TRBJ2-5, with TRBD1 as a possible D gene (6 bases). CDR3 length: 17 residues. Trimming left V 4 bases short and J 10 bases short, with 27 bases between. In germline, CDR1 is KGHDR, CDR2 SFDVKD. DNA of the CDR3: TGTGCCACCAGTGACCTAAGGCCAGGGGACGGAGTGAGGGGCCAGTACTTC. Translating gives CATSDLRPGDGVRGQYF.

The rearrangement uses TRBV27 and TRBJ1-2; no reliable D call. CDR3 length: 13 amino acids. Germline lookup yields CDR1 MNHEY and CDR2 SMNVEV (reference sequence). The V gene lost 0 bases and the J gene lost 8 bases, with 10 bases spanning the gap. CDR3 in amino acids: CASSLSTGWGYTF. The CDR3 DNA follows: TGTGCCAGCAGTTTATCGACGGGTTGGGGCTACACCTTC.

This chain joins TRBV19 and TRBJ1-5; weak D call: TRBD1 (5 bases). Germline-derived CDR1 and CDR2 are LNHDA and SQIVND (reference sequence). This CDR3 has 13 amino acids. V gave up 11 bases and J gave up 6 bases, with 17 bases separating them. In DNA, the CDR3 is TGTGCCTGGAGAGGGGTCTCCGGTCAGCCCCAGCATTTT. Translated, it gives CAWRGVSGQPQHF. Based on the CDR3 plus reference TRBV19 and TRBJ1-5, the full variable domain is DGGITQSPKYLFRKEGQNVTLSCEQNLNHDAMYWYRQDPGQGLRLIYYSQIVNDFQKGDIAEGYSVSREKKESFPLTVTSAQKNPTAFYLCAWRGVSGQPQHFGDGTRLSIL.

The chain is built from TRBV9 and TRBJ1-6; TRBD1 might be the D (6 bases). The CDR3 has 15 amino acids. Germline V gives CDR1 SGDLS, CDR2 YYNGEE. Trimming stripped 4 bases from V and 7 bases from J, with 15 bases between. This CDR3 reads CASSREDSNNSPLHF. CDR3 in DNA: TGTGCCAGCAGCAGGGAGGACAGCAACAATTCACCCCTCCACTTT. Using reference TRBV9 and TRBJ1-6 for the parts outside the CDR3, the full variable domain is DSGVTQTPKHLITATGQRVTLRCSPRSGDLSVYWYQQSLDQGLQFLIQYYNGEERAKGNILERFSAQQFPDLHSELNLSSLELGDSALYFCASSREDSNNSPLHFGNGTRLTVT.

This clonotype was found a few times. This chain uses TRBV20-1 with TRBJ1-3; maybe TRBD1 (6 bases). CDR3 length: 14 residues. CDR1 and CDR2 (germline): DFQATT, SNEGSKA (reference sequence). Trimming pared 6 bases from V and 1 base from J, leaving 13 bases between. CDR3 DNA sequence: TGCAGTGCCCAGTCGGACAGTTCTGGAAACACCATATATTTT. It is translated as CSAQSDSSGNTIYF.

This clonotype was counted a few times. The V gene is TRBV5-6, the J gene TRBJ2-7; 8 nucleotides align to TRBD1. The CDR3 runs to 15 residues. V dropped 4 bases and J dropped 2; count of bases not matched to a gene: 8. CDR1 is SGHDT, CDR2 YYEEEE, per germline. CDR3 protein: CASSLPTGAPYEQYF. As DNA, the CDR3 is TGTGCCAGCAGCCTACCGACAGGGGCCCCCTACGAGCAGTACTTC. The whole variable domain, filled in from reference TRBV5-6 and TRBJ2-7, reads DAGVTQSPTHLIKTRGQQVTLRCSPKSGHDTVSWYQQALGQGPQFIFQYYEEEERQRGNFPDRFSGHQFPNYSSELNVNALLLGDSALYLCASSLPTGAPYEQYFGPGTRLTVT.

The genes are TRBV5-5 and TRBJ2-5, with 11 bases aligning to TRBD1. CDR3 length: 16 amino acids. The V and J ends lost 3 bases and 1 base, in that order; junction bases with no gene match: 5. CDR1 SGHKS and CDR2 YYEKEE come from the germline V gene (reference sequence). The CDR3 region is CASSSKDRGLQETQYF. The CDR3 DNA reads TGTGCCAGCAGCTCGAAGGACAGGGGGCTCCAAGAGACCCAGTACTTC.

This chain uses TRBV4-2 with TRBJ2-7; 9 nucleotides agree with TRBD1. Germline-derived CDR1 and CDR2 are LGHNA and YNFKEQ. V lost 2 bases, J lost 6 bases, and 11 bases stayed unmatched. This CDR3 has 16 amino acids. The CDR3 DNA reads as TGTGCCAGCAGCCAAAGCGCCGGACAGGGGTCGACCGAGCAGTACTTC. Its protein product is CASSQSAGQGSTEQYF.

The chain combines TRBV20-1 with TRBJ1-3; D uncertain. This CDR3 has 13 amino acids. Germline V gene sequence: CDR1 DFQATT, CDR2 SNEGSKA (reference sequence). V was clipped by 0 bases and J by 8 bases, with 11 bases between them. The CDR3 sequence: CSARDEGGYTIYF. Here the CDR3 DNA reads TGCAGTGCTAGAGATGAGGGAGGATACACCATATATTTT.

This clonotype was detected a few times. The CDR3 spells CASSLGGLAGNYEQYF. The CDR3 nucleotides read TGTGCCAGCAGCTTAGGGGGACTAGCGGGAAACTACGAGCAGTACTTC. This chain links TRBV7-2 with TRBJ2-7; 13 positions match TRBD2. Germline CDR1 is SGHTA and CDR2 is FQGNSA. V trimming: 1 base; J trimming: 3 bases; junction bases outside the gene matches: 3. The length of the CDR3 is 16 residues.

The chain joins TRBV29-1 to TRBJ1-1, with 10 nucleotides matching TRBD1. The CDR3 has 15 residues. Germline V gives CDR1 SQVTM, CDR2 ANQGSEA. V was pared by 5 bases and J by 4 bases, with 10 bases of the junction left unmatched. The CDR3 loop is CSVLGTGVKGTEAFF. The CDR3 DNA sequence: TGCAGCGTTCTCGGGACAGGGGTTAAAGGCACTGAAGCTTTCTTT.

V is TRBV9 and J is TRBJ2-5; 11 bases are a match to TRBD1. Germline V gene lookup returns CDR1 SGDLS and CDR2 YYNGEE. This CDR3 spans 15 amino acids. J lost 4 bases, V lost 5 bases, and 7 bases had no gene match. The CDR3 DNA reads TGTGCCAGCAGTTCGGACAGGGGGCGGGGAGAGACCCAGTACTTC. It translates to CASSSDRGRGETQYF.

Concerning this clonotype itself: The conserved final phenylalanine or tryptophan is absent from the CDR3, which likely points to a read error. The DNA is omitted, as the CDR3 cannot be located on it reliably, and the CDR3 follows TCRdb's listing. The chain is built from TRBV2 and TRBJ2-5; the table's D call of TRBD1 was not tested on the DNA. The CDR3 is 9 amino acids in total, end residues counted. CDR1 and CDR2 from the germline V gene are SNHLY and FYNNEI. The CDR3 is CASSETGGL.

This rearrangement joins TRBV25-1 to TRBJ1-2; no definite D call. V was clipped by 4 bases and J by 3 bases, with 15 bases between them. Germline CDR1 and CDR2: MGHDK and SYGVNS. There are 15 residues in the CDR3. The CDR3 region is CASSAGLGVDYGYTF. In DNA form, the CDR3 reads TGTGCCAGCAGTGCTGGACTTGGGGTGGACTATGGCTACACCTTC.